This T cell receptor (beta chain) was sequenced in a study of blood T cell repertoires in COVID-19. Study-level information: Sources were T cells, B-cell-depleted T cells, or PBMCs; the material itself was cDNA or gDNA.

Trimming stripped 4 bases from V and 2 bases from J, with 12 bases between. The CDR3 has 15 residues. The germline CDR1 and CDR2 sequences are MGHDK and SYGVNS. Per the original methods: Amplification from reference gene primers served as the basis for estimated nucleated cell counts. Clones were sequenced by immunoSEQ multiplex PCR, and TCRdb holds only the in-frame ones, with some missing. Clone size and V and J calls were adopted from that table, with D and trimming inferred from the DNA. The repertoire has roughly 47,000 clones, about 88% of them found once; the top ten carry roughly a sixth. This receptor was identified in a man in his sixties or seventies with active COVID-19. V usage is TRBV25-1 and J usage is TRBJ1-3, with a weak D call TRBD1 (5 bases). Material for sequencing was peripheral blood. CDR3 sequence (DNA): TGTGCCAGCAGTGCTGGGGGGAAAGCTGGAAACACCATATATTTT. It specifies CASSAGGKAGNTIYF.